This T cell receptor beta chain came from a study of T cells in pancreatic ductal adenocarcinoma. The selected patients with pancreatic ductal adenocarcinoma had surgery but no neoadjuvant therapy. TCRdb's copy holds only in-frame clones and misses some; the assay was immunoSEQ multiplex PCR. The sample includes 4,500 or so clones, around 68% of them seen just once. Per the germline V gene, CDR1 is SGHTA and CDR2 is FQGNSA. V lost 0 bases to trimming and J lost 4 bases; unmatched junction nucleotides: 6. The CDR3 is 15 residues long. V is TRBV7-2 and J is TRBJ2-7; 7 nucleotides align to TRBD2. Material: pancreatic tumor tissue. The clonotype originates from a human donor with pancreatic ductal adenocarcinoma. The CDR3 DNA follows: TGTGCCAGCAGCTTAGCGGCGGGAGAAGGGTACGAGCAGTACTTC. Translation gives CASSLAAGEGYEQYF.